This T cell receptor (beta chain) was sequenced during a study of Graves' ophthalmopathy and Graves' hyperthyroidism. In this sample, this clonotype turned up many times. RNA served as the template for amplifying TCR beta CDR3 regions. HTBI-primed first-round RT-PCR preceded second-round multiplex PCR. Each CDR3 protein is one row after TCRdb ran MiXCR on the multiplex PCR reads. The sample shows 450,000 to 600,000 distinct CDR3 sequences, approximately 37% of them seen only once. This CDR3 contains 14 residues. Germline CDR1 is SGHDT and CDR2 is YYEEEE. V lost 0 bases, J lost 5 bases, and 12 bases lay in between.

The rearrangement uses TRBV5-6 and TRBJ2-7; either TRBD1 or TRBD2 may fit D (5 bases each). The sample was peripheral blood or thyroid tissue (not recorded which). The origin of this receptor is an adult man with Graves' hyperthyroidism. The CDR3: CASSLVGGYDEQYF. The CDR3 nucleotides are TGTGCCAGCAGCTTGGTTGGGGGATATGACGAGCAGTACTTC.